This T cell receptor (beta chain) was sequenced in a study of preoperative IRX-2 immunotherapy in early breast cancer. The table came from immunoSEQ multiplex PCR; TCRdb's copy has only in-frame clones and leaves some out. Of 35,000 to 45,000 clones listed, 60% to 80% are singletons. The V gene's germline CDR1 is MNHGY and CDR2 SAAAGT. The CDR3 is made up of 15 amino acids. With 7 bases removed from V and 9 bases from J, the gap between germline ends came to 19 bases. Regarding treatment: preoperative locoregional IRX-2 cytokine immunotherapy. This phase Ib study tested locoregional IRX-2 cytokine immunotherapy given before surgery.

The material was tumor tissue, obtained after IRX-2 immunotherapy. This TCR came from a human donor with breast cancer. The V gene is TRBV6-8, the J gene TRBJ1-6; perhaps TRBD1 as D (6 bases). The CDR3 sequence is CASITGGLSVSPLHF. The CDR3 DNA reads TGTGCCAGCATAACCGGGGGCCTGAGCGTTTCACCCCTCCACTTT.